The 16 T cell receptor beta chains below come from one sample, sequenced in a study of blood T cell repertoires in COVID-19. Sequencing used immunoSEQ multiplex PCR; TCRdb keeps in-frame clones, though not all of them. The sample holds some 150,000 clones, around 84% seen once. Sample: peripheral blood. Every receptor here comes from a human donor in a cohort sampled during active COVID-19.

This sequence joins TRBV7-6 and TRBJ2-7; a possible D gene is TRBD2 (6 bases). There are 16 residues in the CDR3. V lost 0 bases and J lost 2, with 14 bases in between. CDR1 and CDR2 from the germline V gene are SGHVS and FNYEAQ. This CDR3 reads CASSLAGRTATYEQYF. The CDR3 bases are TGTGCCAGCAGCTTAGCTGGGAGGACGGCCACCTACGAGCAGTACTTC.

The CDR3 nucleotides are TGTGCCAGCAGCCAATCGGGGGGTCAAGAGACCCAGTACTTC. It codes for CASSQSGGQETQYF. This chain uses TRBV3-1 (or the pseudogene TRBV3-2) with TRBJ2-5; TRBD2 matches 7 bases. The CDR3 totals 14 residues. The junction had 2 bases not matched to a gene; V was cut back by 2 bases and J by 2 bases. The V gene's germline CDR1 is LGHDT and CDR2 YNNKEL (reference sequence).

This chain uses TRBV18 with TRBJ1-2; no reliable D call. The germline V gene has CDR1 KGHSH and CDR2 LQKENI. V dropped 6 bases and J dropped 3 bases, with 20 bases sitting between them. This CDR3 region has 16 residues. The CDR3 DNA sequence: TGTGCCAGCTCCCGCGCGGGCACACCCATTGACTATGGCTACACCTTC. As protein: CASSRAGTPIDYGYTF. Full variable domain (remainder filled in from reference TRBV18 and TRBJ1-2): NAGVMQNPRHLVRRRGQEARLRCSPMKGHSHVYWYRQLPEEGLKFMVYLQKENIIDESGMPKERFSAEFPKEGPSILRIQQVVRGDSAAYFCASSRAGTPIDYGYTFGSGTRLTVV.

This chain links TRBV18 with TRBJ1-1; D is ambiguous. V was shortened by 1 base and J by 0 bases, with 9 bases between the two germline ends. Germline CDR1 KGHSH, CDR2 LQKENI. The CDR3 covers 15 residues. CDR3 protein: CASSPQSQMNTEAFF. Here the CDR3 DNA reads TGTGCCAGCTCACCACAGTCCCAGATGAACACTGAAGCTTTCTTT.

The rearrangement links TRBV10-3 to TRBJ1-5, with TRBD1 identical over 7 bases. J lost 1 base, V lost 9 bases, and 3 bases had no gene match. Germline CDR1 is ENHRY and CDR2 is SYGVKD. This CDR3 region has 13 residues. The CDR3 loop reads CAITGDSNQPQHF. The DNA of the CDR3 is TGTGCCATTACAGGGGACAGCAATCAGCCCCAGCATTTT.

J is TRBJ1-6 and V is TRBV11-3; D possibly corresponds to TRBD1 (6 bases). This CDR3 comprises 14 residues. The V gene's germline CDR1 is SGHNT and CDR2 YENEEA. V dropped 6 bases and J dropped 9 bases, with 15 bases sitting between them. The CDR3 protein is CASSIQGVGSPLHF. DNA for the CDR3: TGTGCCAGCAGTATACAGGGCGTGGGTTCACCCCTCCACTTT.

This chain uses TRBV30 with TRBJ1-2, with 9 bases fitting TRBD1. Germline lookup yields CDR1 GTSNPN and CDR2 SVGIG (reference sequence). J gave up 9 bases and V 3 bases, and 8 bases lay outside the gene matches. CDR3 length equals 13 residues. The CDR3 region has the DNA TGTGCCTGGAGCATACAGGGGGCGTCTAGCTACACCTTC. The encoded protein is CAWSIQGASSYTF.

The chain couples TRBV7-9 to TRBJ1-4; D is perhaps TRBD1 (5 bases). The germline V gene encodes CDR1 SEHNR and CDR2 FQNEAQ (reference sequence). The ends were cut back, 2 bases at V and 0 bases at J, with 7 bases in the middle. CDR3 length: 15 residues. The CDR3 protein is CASSLQGATNEKLFF. In DNA form, the CDR3 reads TGTGCCAGCAGCTTACAGGGTGCAACTAATGAAAAACTGTTTTTT. Filled out from reference TRBV7-9 and TRBJ1-4, the complete variable domain reads DTGVSQNPRHKITKRGQNVTFRCDPISEHNRLYWYRQTLGQGPEFLTYFQNEAQLEKSRLLSDRFSAERPKGSFSTLEIQRTEQGDSAMYLCASSLQGATNEKLFFGSGTQLSVL.

This clone has more than one count but fewer than ten. This chain links TRBV2 with TRBJ2-4, with TRBD1 identical over 8 bases. CDR3 length equals 14 residues. With V trimmed by 7 bases and J by 4 bases, 6 bases remained unmatched. The germline V gene encodes CDR1 SNHLY and CDR2 FYNNEI. Here the CDR3 DNA reads TGTGCCAGCATTTCGACAGGGGCTAAAAACATTCAGTACTTC. This sequence encodes CASISTGAKNIQYF.

The V gene is TRBV5-1, the J gene TRBJ1-2; 7 bases map to TRBD1. From germline, CDR1 is SGHRS and CDR2 YFSETQ. V shed 0 bases and J 5 bases; nucleotides not matched to a gene: 7. This CDR3 has 15 residues. The CDR3 DNA reads as TGCGCCAGCAGCTTGGGGGACAGTCCCTCTTATGGCTACACCTTC. This encodes CASSLGDSPSYGYTF.

This CDR3 is CASSYTPGQVLIGANVLTF. The DNA for the CDR3 is TGTGCCAGCAGTTACACACCGGGACAGGTCTTGATCGGGGCCAACGTCCTGACTTTC. This chain uses TRBV6-2 or TRBV6-3 with TRBJ2-6, with TRBD1 matching 8 bases. V was pared by 2 bases and J by 4 bases, with 13 bases of the junction left unmatched. The CDR3 is 19 amino acids. Germline V gene data show CDR1 as MNHEY and CDR2 as SVGEGT.

This chain connects TRBV19 to TRBJ2-4; 7 nucleotides agree with TRBD1. V dropped 3 bases and J dropped 6; count of bases not matched to a gene: 5. Germline CDR1 LNHDA, CDR2 SQIVND (reference sequence). The CDR3 loop spans 14 amino acids. The CDR3 reads CASSIAAGGNIQYF. CDR3 DNA: TGTGCCAGTAGTATCGCGGCAGGGGGAAACATTCAGTACTTC.

The table lists this clone with a few counts. The V and J genes are TRBV1 and TRBJ2-1; the table gives TRBD2 as D, unverified against the DNA. TRBV1 has pseudogene status. The CDR3 length is 15 residues. CDR3 amino acids: CTSSRVTAGGNEQFF. In DNA form, the CDR3 reads TGCACCAGCAGCCGAGTAACGGCGGGGGGAAATGAGCAGTTCTTC.

The chain has TRBV7-3 and TRBJ1-6; maybe TRBD1 (5 bases). V lost 6 bases to trimming and J lost 7 bases, with 13 bases between them. CDR1 and CDR2 (germline): SGHTA, FQGTGA. This CDR3 is built from 14 residues. DNA for the CDR3: TGTGCCAGCAGGGGAACAGGAAGGAATTCACCCCTCCACTTT. Translating gives CASRGTGRNSPLHF. The entire variable domain, with the rest obtained from reference TRBV7-3 and TRBJ1-6, is as follows: GAGVSQTPSNKVTEKGKYVELRCDPISGHTALYWYRQSLGQGPEFLIYFQGTGAADDSGLPNDRFFAVRPEGSVSTLKIQRTERGDSAVYLCASRGTGRNSPLHFGNGTRLTVT.

The CDR3 nucleotides read TGTGCCAGCAGTTGGGGACAGGCCACGGTCTACACCTTC. This codes for CASSWGQATVYTF. V and J are TRBV27 and TRBJ1-2; 8 bases are shared with TRBD1. The trim removed 4 bases at V and 10 bases at J, leaving 8 bases unmatched. Germline CDR1 MNHEY, CDR2 SMNVEV (reference sequence). This CDR3 has 13 residues.

V and J are TRBV19 and TRBJ1-1, with D possibly TRBD1 on 5 matching bases. Germline CDR1 and CDR2: LNHDA and SQIVND (reference sequence). Deletions cut 4 bases from V and 5 bases from J, with 20 bases between. This CDR3 contains 16 residues. Written as DNA, the CDR3 is TGTGCCAGTAGTACCGCCCCGCTTCGGGGGGGAACTGAAGCTTTCTTT. Its protein is CASSTAPLRGGTEAFF.